Listed below are T cell receptor beta chains from one sample, sequenced in a study of beta chain features in type 1 diabetes. Libraries were prepared by immunoSEQ multiplex PCR; TCRdb keeps only in-frame clonotypes and omits some of them. The sample includes a few hundred thousand clones, over 8.5% of them seen just once. The specimen was naive CD4+ T cells from blood. Source of these receptors: a woman younger than 35 in good health. CDR3s include the opening cysteine and the closing phenylalanine or tryptophan. D genes are given only for firm matches. Where a row states a size, it is once, few, many or the class of an expanded clone; other rows omit it.

>TRBJ2-1|TRBV7-8|NA|NA
CASSSSGLGEQFF
TGTGCCAGCAGCTCCAGCGGTCTCGGGGAGCAGTTCTTC
>TRBJ2-1|TRBV28|NA|NA
CASSASGVRQFF
TGTGCCAGCAGTGCCTCAGGGGTACGGCAGTTCTTC
>TRBJ2-2|TRBV6-6|NA|TRBD2
CASSYSSGRVGELFF
TGTGCCAGCAGTTATTCTAGCGGGAGAGTCGGGGAGCTGTTTTTT
>TRBJ2-5|TRBV4-1|NA|TRBD2
CASSVPGLGGETQYF
TGCGCCAGCAGCGTCCCGGGACTAGGTGGGGAGACCCAGTACTTC
>TRBJ1-2|TRBV18|NA|TRBD1
CASSDSRDRFNYGYTF
TGTGCCAGCTCCGATTCCCGGGACAGATTTAACTATGGCTACACCTTC
>TRBJ2-7|TRBV15|few|TRBD2
CATSRAGLAGGLDYEQYF
TGTGCCACCAGCAGAGCGGGACTAGCGGGAGGGCTGGACTACGAGCAGTACTTC
>TRBJ2-1|TRBV6-6|few|NA
CASSYSRGSYYNEQFF
TGTGCCAGCAGTTACTCAAGGGGCTCTTATTACAATGAGCAGTTCTTC
>TRBJ2-2|TRBV10-3|NA|TRBD2
CAISERDYPTGELFF
TGTGCCATCAGTGAGAGGGACTATCCCACCGGGGAGCTGTTTTTT
>TRBJ2-5|TRBV7-2|many|NA
CASSPGGPGETQYF
TGTGCCAGCAGCCCTGGAGGGCCGGGGGAGACCCAGTACTTC
>TRBJ2-1|TRBV20-1|NA|NA
CSAIQGSLSFF
TGCAGCGCGATACAGGGTTCGCTTTCGTTCTTC
>TRBJ1-1|TRBV9|NA|NA
CASSVEQNTEAFF
TGTGCCAGCAGCGTAGAACAGAACACTGAAGCTTTCTTT
>TRBJ1-6|TRBV30|NA|TRBD1
CAWGRQGRTPLHF
TGTGCCTGGGGGAGACAGGGGAGGACACCCCTCCACTTT
>TRBJ1-2|TRBV18|NA|NA
CASSESGRRRYGYTF
TGTGCCAGCTCCGAATCAGGGCGGAGAAGATATGGCTACACCTTC
>TRBJ1-5|TRBV30|NA|NA
CAWGKGENGQPQHF
TGTGCCTGGGGGAAGGGGGAAAACGGTCAGCCCCAGCATTTT
>TRBJ2-1|TRBV30|NA|TRBD2
CAWSYPSGGLPREQFF
TGTGCCTGGAGTTACCCTAGCGGGGGGCTCCCCCGTGAGCAGTTCTTC
>TRBJ2-3|TRBV6-6|few|TRBD2
CASSPGLAGGPDTQYF
TGTGCCAGCAGCCCCGGACTAGCGGGAGGGCCAGATACGCAGTATTTT
>TRBJ2-7|TRBV5-1|NA|NA
CASSLMQGKVYEQYF
TGCGCCAGCAGCTTGATGCAGGGGAAGGTCTACGAGCAGTACTTC
>TRBJ2-5|TRBV5-1|NA|TRBD1
CASSLVTGGRETQYF
TGCGCCAGCAGCTTGGTCACAGGGGGAAGGGAGACCCAGTACTTC
>TRBJ2-7|TRBV9|NA|TRBD1
CASSVEGTGGNEQYF
TGTGCCAGCAGCGTAGAGGGGACAGGGGGCAACGAGCAGTACTTC
>TRBJ1-1|TRBV5-4|few|TRBD1
CASSTDRGNTEAFF
TGTGCCAGCAGTACCGACAGGGGGAACACTGAAGCTTTCTTT
>TRBJ2-5|TRBV6-5|NA|NA
CASSVIAQETQYF
TGTGCCAGCAGCGTAATAGCCCAAGAGACCCAGTACTTC
>TRBJ1-1|TRBV7-9|few|NA
CASTQGLDPEAFF
TGTGCCAGCACCCAGGGCCTGGATCCTGAAGCTTTCTTT
>TRBJ1-5|TRBV7-9|NA|NA
CASSLSGINQPQHF
TGTGCCAGCAGCTTATCAGGGATTAATCAGCCCCAGCATTTT
>TRBJ2-2|TRBV18|few|NA
CASSPRASQNTGELFF
TGTGCCAGCTCACCACGGGCTAGCCAGAACACCGGGGAGCTGTTTTTT